Each of the 32 T cell receptor beta chains below was sequenced from the same sample in a study of T cells in Graves' hyperthyroidism and ophthalmopathy. There were TCR beta CDR3 regions amplified from RNA transcripts. The study used the HTBI primer set for a first-round RT-PCR of the TCR CDR3. In TCRdb, the multiplex PCR reads were re-called with MiXCR into one record per CDR3 protein. The table has about 98,000 distinct CDR3 sequences, around 42% seen once. Sequencing used peripheral blood or thyroid tissue (not recorded which). Receptors originate from a young woman with Graves' hyperthyroidism.

This clonotype was counted at least ten times. The V and J genes are TRBV14 and TRBJ1-2, with D uncertain. V shed 6 bases and J shed 6 bases, with 14 bases lying between them. Germline V gene data show CDR1 as SGHDN and CDR2 as FVKESK. This CDR3 has 13 amino acids. Here the CDR3 reads CASSPGPRDGYTF. CDR3 coding DNA: TGTGCCAGCAGTCCAGGACCTCGGGATGGCTACACCTTC.

The sample holds many counts of this clonotype. A much larger clone lies a single base off, so this may be a read error. The chain's CDR3 is CASSFRTEAFF. CDR3 DNA sequence: TGTGCCAGCAGCTTTCGCACTGAAGCTTTCTTT. J is TRBJ1-1 and V is TRBV7-9; unclear D gene. The germline V gene encodes CDR1 SEHNR and CDR2 FQNEAQ (reference sequence). V dropped 3 bases and J dropped 4 bases, with 3 bases sitting between them. This CDR3 has 11 residues.

The CDR3 nucleotides are TGTGCCAGCAGCTTAGATACGGGACTCCAAGAGACCCAGTACTTC. Amino acid sequence: CASSLDTGLQETQYF. V and J are TRBV7-2 and TRBJ2-5, with D possibly being TRBD2 (6 bases). Trimming left V 1 base short and J 1 base short, with 10 bases between. The V gene's germline CDR1 is SGHTA and CDR2 FQGNSA. This CDR3 has 15 residues.

By sample share, this clonotype is medium-sized (0.01 to 0.1%). The genes are TRBV10-3 and TRBJ1-1, with D uncertain. Germline CDR1 reads ENHRY; CDR2 reads SYGVKD. Trimming removed 2 bases at V and 5 bases at J, with 6 bases between. This CDR3 region has 12 residues. Here the CDR3 DNA reads TGTGCCATCAGTGAGGGAGGTACTGAAGCTTTCTTT. Amino acid sequence: CAISEGGTEAFF.

The CDR3 loop is CASSSQRTDTQYF. In nucleotides, the CDR3 is TGTGCCAGCTCAAGCCAGCGCACAGATACGCAGTATTTT. The gene calls are TRBV12-3 or TRBV12-4 and TRBJ2-3; D remains unclear. The germline V and J ends were trimmed by 8 bases and 1 base, with 10 bases remaining between them. The CDR3 sequence is 13 residues long.

The rearrangement joins TRBV7-2 to TRBJ2-7; D remains unclear. The CDR3 loop spans 14 amino acids. The V gene lost 6 bases and the J gene lost 7 bases, with 19 bases spanning the gap. Germline V CDR1 and CDR2: SGHTA, FQGNSA. The CDR3 loop is CASSLPSDVREQYF. The CDR3 DNA sequence: TGTGCCAGCAGTCTGCCCTCTGATGTGCGGGAGCAGTACTTC.

On this clonotype: At one boundary the junction diverges from the germline segment, which might be a read error. The chain links TRBV2 to TRBJ1-6; the D is unclear. Per the germline V gene, CDR1 is SNHLY and CDR2 is FYNNEI. This CDR3 region has 14 residues. The CDR3 bases are TGTGCCAGCAGTGTAGCTCAGAATAATTCACCCCGCCACTTT. Translated: CASSVAQNNSPRHF.

This clonotype was seen at least ten times. The chain has TRBV6-5 and TRBJ2-6; D unclear. Germline assignment: CDR1 MNHEY and CDR2 SVGAGI. V was shortened by 5 bases and J by 0 bases, with 14 bases between the two germline ends. The CDR3 extends over 17 amino acids. The CDR3 is CASSPFTMSSGANVLTF. In DNA form, the CDR3 reads TGTGCCAGCAGTCCCTTTACGATGAGCTCTGGGGCCAACGTCCTGACTTTC.

This clonotype occurred a few times. V and J are TRBV29-1 and TRBJ2-7, with unresolved D. The germline V gene has CDR1 SQVTM and CDR2 ANQGSEA. Trimming cost V 5 bases and J 5 bases, with 19 bases left between them. The CDR3 runs 14 residues. CDR3 in DNA: TGCAGCGTTCGCGGTGGCACCAAGGCTCACGAGCAGTACTTC. Translation gives CSVRGGTKAHEQYF.

This clonotype has ten or more counts. This chain joins TRBV7-9 and TRBJ1-1; 7 nucleotides align to TRBD1. The CDR3 loop spans 15 amino acids. V dropped 7 bases and J dropped 6; count of bases not matched to a gene: 14. The germline CDR1 and CDR2 sequences are SEHNR and FQNEAQ (reference sequence). For the CDR3, the DNA is TGTGCCAGCACCCCCAGGGGGAGGGAAAACCCTGAAGCTTTCTTT. Protein sequence: CASTPRGRENPEAFF.

This clonotype was detected ten times or more. This chain joins TRBV20-1 and TRBJ1-6; D is perhaps TRBD1 (6 bases). Between the trimmed V and J ends, which lost 0 bases and 7 bases, there was a span of 19 bases. The CDR3 consists of 17 residues. CDR1 DFQATT and CDR2 SNEGSKA come from the germline V gene (reference sequence). The CDR3 bases are TGCAGTGCTAGAGAGATTTACCGGGACACTGGAAATTCACCCCTCCACTTT. Its protein product is CSAREIYRDTGNSPLHF.

This clonotype was observed many times. The rearrangement links TRBV20-1 to TRBJ2-2, with 11 bases identical to TRBD1. The V gene's germline CDR1 is DFQATT and CDR2 SNEGSKA (reference sequence). After removal of 5 bases from V and 3 bases from J, the junction contained 8 bases not matched to a gene. The CDR3 sequence is 16 residues long. The CDR3 sequence is CSASDRGRAYTGELFF. The DNA of the CDR3 is TGCAGTGCTTCGGACAGGGGGCGCGCGTACACCGGGGAGCTGTTTTTT.

In this sample, this clonotype turned up a few times. A much bigger clone sits one base away, suggesting this may be a read error. The gene calls are TRBV7-9 and TRBJ1-3; 8 bases align to TRBD1. The germline CDR1 and CDR2 sequences are SEHNR and FQNEAQ (reference sequence). There are 17 residues in the CDR3. V trimming: 5 bases; J trimming: 4 bases; junction bases outside the gene matches: 13. CDR3 amino acids: CASSPPHRQGTGNTIYF. The CDR3 DNA follows: TGTGCCAGCAGCCCCCCCCATCGACAGGGGACAGGAAACACCATATATTTT.

This clonotype was found many times. This chain joins TRBV5-1 and TRBJ1-2; TRBD1 aligns across 7 bases. From germline, CDR1 is SGHRS and CDR2 YFSETQ. The CDR3 runs 15 residues. Trimming removed 4 bases from V and 4 bases from J; junction bases left unmatched: 10. The CDR3 loop reads CASSPGGHGVYGYTF. Written as DNA, the CDR3 is TGCGCCAGCAGCCCAGGGGGACACGGGGTCTATGGCTACACCTTC.

This clonotype was seen repeatedly, ten times or more. The chain has TRBV11-3 and TRBJ2-7; 8 bases map to TRBD2. Germline lookup yields CDR1 SGHNT and CDR2 YENEEA. This CDR3 has 15 residues. V lost 1 base to trimming and J lost 6 bases; unmatched junction nucleotides: 8. The CDR3 DNA reads as TGTGCCAGCAGCTTAGGCCCAGCGGGAGTGAGCGAGCAGTACTTC. It encodes CASSLGPAGVSEQYF.

This clonotype was counted many times. Here the CDR3 DNA reads TGTGCCACCAGTGATTGGGGCAGGGGAGAATCCGGGGAGCTGTTTTTT. This codes for CATSDWGRGESGELFF. The chain combines TRBV24-1 with TRBJ2-2; tentatively, D is TRBD1 (6 bases). Between the trimmed V and J ends, which lost 2 bases and 6 bases, there was a span of 15 bases. Germline values: CDR1 KGHDR, CDR2 SFDVKD. The CDR3 has 16 amino acids.

Details on this clonotype: This may arise from a read error, as a much more abundant clone is one base away. The rearrangement joins TRBV13 to TRBJ2-7, with D perhaps matching TRBD1 (6 bases). The V end was cut by 6 bases, the J end by 2 bases, with 20 bases between. Germline assignment: CDR1 PRHDT and CDR2 FYEKMQ (reference sequence). The CDR3 contains 16 residues. The CDR3 is CASSTPSGTYPYEQYF. CDR3 nucleotide sequence: TGTGCCAGCAGTACCCCATCCGGGACATACCCCTACGAGCAGTACTTC.

On this clonotype itself: This may arise from a read error, as a much more abundant clone is one base away. The conserved final phenylalanine or tryptophan is absent from the CDR3, which likely points to a read error. The chain uses TRBV28 and TRBJ1-2, with TRBD1 matching over 9 bases. Per germline, CDR1 MDHEN and CDR2 SYDVKM. The CDR3 runs to 14 residues. The V and J ends lost 2 bases and 2 bases, in that order; junction bases with no gene match: 0. CDR3 in DNA: TGTGCCAGCAGTTTAGGGACAGGGAACTATGGCTACACCCTC. Translation: CASSLGTGNYGYTL.

Sample share makes this clonotype medium-sized. This chain uses TRBV10-3 with TRBJ2-6; D call uncertain. The V gene lost 4 bases and the J gene lost 0 bases, with 7 bases spanning the gap. The CDR3 covers 15 residues. Per germline, CDR1 ENHRY and CDR2 SYGVKD. The CDR3 is CAISGQISGANVLTF. As DNA, the CDR3 is TGTGCCATCAGTGGGCAGATCTCTGGGGCCAACGTCCTGACTTTC.

This clonotype has more than one count but fewer than ten. The chain recombines TRBV5-1 with TRBJ2-3, with TRBD1 matching over 8 bases. The V segment lost 3 bases and the J segment 4 bases; nucleotides outside the gene matches: 7. The CDR3 extends over 15 amino acids. The germline gives CDR1 SGHRS, CDR2 YFSETQ. DNA of the CDR3: TGCGCCAGCAGCTCAACAGGGGGATTCTCAGATACGCAGTATTTT. It specifies CASSSTGGFSDTQYF.

With regard to this clonotype: A junction boundary mismatches the germline segment, possibly from a read error. The chain carries TRBV5-5 and TRBJ1-2; 8 positions agree with TRBD1. The CDR3 contains 15 residues. CDR1 and CDR2 from the germline V gene are SGHKS and YYEKEE (reference sequence). DNA for the CDR3: TGTGCCAGCAGAGCCACCGGGACAGGAAACTATGACTACACCTTC. Translated: CASRATGTGNYDYTF.

The rearrangement links TRBV6-5 to TRBJ1-1, with D possibly being TRBD1 (6 bases). CDR3 size: 16 residues. Germline V gene sequence: CDR1 MNHEY, CDR2 SVGAGI. V was shortened by 5 bases and J by 0 bases, with 16 bases between the two germline ends. CDR3 sequence: CASSLRTATMNTEAFF. CDR3 coding DNA: TGTGCCAGCAGTCTTCGGACAGCGACGATGAACACTGAAGCTTTCTTT.

By share, this clonotype counts as medium-sized. The V and J genes are TRBV25-1 and TRBJ1-6; D not certain. CDR1 and CDR2 (germline): MGHDK, SYGVNS. The CDR3 is 14 residues long. V lost 4 bases and J lost 9, with 13 bases in between. CDR3 in DNA: TGTGCCAGCAGTGGCCGCTGGGTATCTTCACCCCTCCACTTT. Amino acids: CASSGRWVSSPLHF.

This clonotype was detected many times. The chain joins TRBV11-2 to TRBJ1-1; tentative D call: TRBD1 (6 bases). From germline, CDR1 is SGHAT and CDR2 FQNNGV. The CDR3 covers 14 residues. The V gene lost 1 base and the J gene lost 6 bases, with 12 bases spanning the gap. The CDR3 DNA sequence: TGTGCCAGCAGCTTAGTGGGCGCAGGGGCTGAAGCTTTCTTT. Translated, it gives CASSLVGAGAEAFF.

Concerning this clonotype itself: This is likely a read error, given that the CDR3 carries no conserved phenylalanine or tryptophan at its end. This chain joins TRBV25-1 and TRBJ1-1, with D tentatively TRBD1 (5 bases). This CDR3 is built from 15 residues. Germline values: CDR1 MGHDK, CDR2 SYGVNS. The V and J ends lost 10 bases and 2 bases respectively, with 20 bases between them. Here the CDR3 reads CATRQGPRSNTEAFL. CDR3 DNA: TGTGCCACAAGGCAGGGTCCCAGGTCTAACACTGAAGCTTTCCTT.

In its sample, this clonotype was seen a few times. A much larger clone lies a single base off, so this may be a read error. Written as DNA, the CDR3 is TGTGCCACCGACCACCGACCTGAGGAAGGGACCCAGTACTTC. Translated, it gives CATDHRPEEGTQYF. V usage is TRBV7-8 and J usage is TRBJ2-5; D is unresolved. Germline loops: CDR1 SGHVS, CDR2 FQNEAQ. The V end was cut by 10 bases, the J end by 7 bases, with 22 bases between. The CDR3 has 14 residues.

The chain couples TRBV18 to TRBJ1-1; 9 bases are a match to TRBD1. The CDR3 spans 17 residues. Germline V gene data show CDR1 as KGHSH and CDR2 as LQKENI. Unmatched junction bases numbered 10, after V lost 3 bases and J lost 2 bases. The DNA of the CDR3 is TGTGCCAGCTCACCTCGGGACAGGGCAAAAATCAACACTGAAGCTTTCTTT. It yields the protein CASSPRDRAKINTEAFF.

This clonotype was detected many times. The rearrangement joins TRBV6-6 to TRBJ1-3, with D hard to call. Trimming left V 4 bases short and J 1 base short, with 8 bases between. Per germline, CDR1 MNHNY and CDR2 SVGAGI (reference sequence). The CDR3 is 14 residues long. As DNA, the CDR3 is TGTGCCAGCAGTTCGGACTGGTCTGGAAACACCATATATTTT. Its protein is CASSSDWSGNTIYF.

This clonotype was recorded many times. The chain couples TRBV6-5 to TRBJ2-7, with D perhaps matching TRBD1 or TRBD2 (5 bases each). CDR3 length equals 13 residues. Trimming removed 2 bases from V and 3 bases from J, with 8 bases in between. Germline CDR1 MNHEY, CDR2 SVGAGI. CDR3 bases: TGTGCCAGCAGTTACCGGGACCGCTACGAGCAGTACTTC. It encodes CASSYRDRYEQYF.

This clonotype has a count of ten or more. V and J are TRBV7-2 and TRBJ1-1; D is uncertain. Trimming left V 3 bases short and J 0 bases short, with 11 bases between. The CDR3 covers 15 residues. From germline, CDR1 is SGHTA and CDR2 FQGNSA. CDR3 nucleotides: TGTGCCAGCAGCTTCCGGGCTAATATGAACACTGAAGCTTTCTTT. Translation: CASSFRANMNTEAFF.

About this clonotype: Just one base apart from a much larger clone, this may be a read error. This chain connects TRBV7-9 to TRBJ2-7; D unresolved. Trimming pared 6 bases from V and 5 bases from J, leaving 17 bases between. In germline, CDR1 is SEHNR, CDR2 FQNEAQ (reference sequence). The CDR3 runs to 14 residues. CDR3 residues: CASSPGKWVHEQYF. DNA for the CDR3: TGTGCCAGCAGTCCCGGCAAATGGGTCCACGAGCAGTACTTC.

The sample holds one count of this clonotype. The junction departs from germline at one end; a sequencing error may be responsible. This chain links TRBV2 with TRBJ1-5; 8 nucleotides line up with TRBD1. The CDR3 length is 16 residues. The germline CDR1 and CDR2 sequences are SNHLY and FYNNEI. DNA for the CDR3: TGTGCCTGCAGTGAGGGGGACAGGTATAGCAATCAGCCCCAGCATTTC. Translating it yields CACSEGDRYSNQPQHF. The variable domain in full, completed from reference TRBV2 and TRBJ1-5, reads EPEVTQTPSHQVTQMGQEVILRCVPISNHLYFYWYRQILGQKVEFLVSFYNNEISEKSEIFDDQFSVERPDGSNFTLKIRSTKLEDSAMYFCACSEGDRYSNQPQHFGDGTRLSIL.